This T cell receptor beta chain was recovered during a study of cytomegalovirus exposure and HLA in healthy donors. PCR involved 60 Vbeta and 13 Jbeta primers. The repertoire was sequenced with immunoSEQ multiplex PCR; TCRdb's copy has only in-frame clones and lacks some. The repertoire holds 150,000 to 200,000 clones, around three quarters seen once, with roughly 2.1% in the top ten. Germline loops: CDR1 LNHDA, CDR2 SQIVND (reference sequence). The CDR3 extends over 12 amino acids. Trimming took 4 bases from V and 7 from J; bases not matched to a gene: 3. Sequencing was performed on PBMCs. This receptor was taken from a man between 50 and 59 years old in good health and CMV-seropositive. This chain uses TRBV19 with TRBJ1-2; 7 nucleotides align to TRBD1. The CDR3 region has the DNA TGTGCCAGTAGTACAGGGGGAGGTGGCTACACCTTC. The encoded protein is CASSTGGGGYTF. Supplemented by reference TRBV19 and TRBJ1-2, the full variable domain reads DGGITQSPKYLFRKEGQNVTLSCEQNLNHDAMYWYRQDPGQGLRLIYYSQIVNDFQKGDIAEGYSVSREKKESFPLTVTSAQKNPTAFYLCASSTGGGGYTFGSGTRLTVV.